The 23 T cell receptor beta chains given below trace back to one sample, sequenced in a study of blood T cell repertoires in COVID-19. Only in-frame clones appear in the TCRdb table, and some are missing; sequencing was by immunoSEQ multiplex PCR. The sample yields roughly 14,000 clones, more than 75% seen once. The sample was peripheral blood. The receptors come from an elderly man with active or convalescent COVID-19.

The J gene is TRBJ1-4, the V gene TRBV20-1; 7 bases map to TRBD1. Germline loops: CDR1 DFQATT, CDR2 SNEGSKA (reference sequence). CDR3 size: 11 residues. With 2 bases clipped from V and 17 bases from J, the junction kept 8 bases outside the gene matches. The CDR3 DNA follows: TGCAGTGCTAGAAAGACAGGGAGGCTCTTTTTT. It encodes CSARKTGRLFF.

V and J are TRBV11-2 and TRBJ2-2; 7 bases match TRBD1. Germline CDR1 reads SGHAT; CDR2 reads FQNNGV. The CDR3 extends over 16 amino acids. Germline trimming cut 5 bases from V and 1 base from J; bases unmatched to any gene: 7. CDR3 loop: CASSVSGTVNTGELFF. The CDR3 region has the DNA TGTGCCAGCAGCGTATCCGGGACAGTGAACACCGGGGAGCTGTTTTTT. The full variable domain, rest sourced from reference TRBV11-2 and TRBJ2-2, is EAGVAQSPRYKIIEKRQSVAFWCNPISGHATLYWYQQILGQGPKLLIQFQNNGVVDDSQLPKDRFSAERLKGVDSTLKIQPAKLEDSAVYLCASSVSGTVNTGELFFGEGSRLTVL.

This clone appeared a few times. The genes are TRBV7-3 and TRBJ2-3, with D perhaps TRBD2 (6 bases). Trimming cost V 5 bases and J 10 bases, with 16 bases left between them. CDR3 length: 13 residues. From germline, CDR1 is SGHTA and CDR2 FQGTGA. The CDR3 DNA reads as TGTGCCAGCAGCCCCGAGACTAGACGACCGCAGTATTTT. Translated: CASSPETRRPQYF.

This clone was seen just once. The chain couples TRBV11-3 to TRBJ1-2, with D perhaps matching TRBD1 (6 bases). Trimming removed 3 bases at V and 4 bases at J, with 15 bases between. The CDR3 loop spans 15 amino acids. The germline gives CDR1 SGHNT, CDR2 YENEEA. CDR3: CASSLGAPTLYGYTF. The CDR3 DNA is TGTGCCAGCAGCTTGGGGGCCCCGACCCTCTATGGCTACACCTTC.

The chain is built from TRBV14 and TRBJ1-2, with D perhaps matching TRBD1 (6 bases). The CDR3 runs to 13 residues. The V gene lost 3 bases and the J gene lost 2 bases, with 7 bases spanning the gap. Germline CDR1 and CDR2: SGHDN and FVKESK. The CDR3 sequence: CASSQDRNYGYTF. CDR3 in DNA: TGTGCCAGCAGCCAGGACAGAAACTATGGCTACACCTTC.

The V call is TRBV5-6, the J call TRBJ2-2; D possibly corresponds to TRBD1 (6 bases). This CDR3 has 14 amino acids. From germline, CDR1 is SGHDT and CDR2 YYEEEE. Trimming pared 4 bases from V and 5 bases from J, leaving 12 bases between. For the CDR3, the DNA is TGTGCCAGCAGCGCATCTACAGGGACCGGGGAGCTGTTTTTT. Translated: CASSASTGTGELFF.

This clone came up a few times. The chain carries TRBV7-9 and TRBJ1-3, with D possibly TRBD1 on 5 matching bases. The CDR3 sequence is 14 residues long. Trimming took 3 bases from V and 0 from J, leaving 6 bases between them. CDR1 SEHNR and CDR2 FQNEAQ come from the germline V gene (reference sequence). CDR3 coding DNA: TGTGCCAGCAGCTTTGACAGCTCTGGAAACACCATATATTTT. Amino acids: CASSFDSSGNTIYF. The complete variable domain, with remaining parts taken from reference TRBV7-9 and TRBJ1-3, reads DTGVSQNPRHKITKRGQNVTFRCDPISEHNRLYWYRQTLGQGPEFLTYFQNEAQLEKSRLLSDRFSAERPKGSFSTLEIQRTEQGDSAMYLCASSFDSSGNTIYFGEGSWLTVV.

The chain couples TRBV19 to TRBJ2-6; 9 bases match TRBD1. Germline V gene lookup returns CDR1 LNHDA and CDR2 SQIVND (reference sequence). Trimming removed 5 bases from V and 0 bases from J; junction bases left unmatched: 5. The CDR3 totals 17 residues. For the CDR3, the DNA is TGTGCCAGTAGTGCCCCGGGACAGGGCTCTGGGGCCAACGTCCTGACTTTC. The encoded protein is CASSAPGQGSGANVLTF.

This chain uses TRBV10-3 with TRBJ1-5, with 8 positions matching TRBD1. Germline V gene data show CDR1 as ENHRY and CDR2 as SYGVKD. The CDR3 totals 13 residues. Trimming at V came to 3 bases and at J to 6 bases, leaving 1 base not matched to a gene. DNA for the CDR3: TGTGCCATCAGTGAACAGGGGGGTCAGCCCCAGCATTTT. Its translation: CAISEQGGQPQHF.

V is TRBV4-3 and J is TRBJ1-2; 8 bases are shared with TRBD1. The CDR3 runs to 15 residues. CDR1 LGHNA and CDR2 YSLEER come from the germline V gene. The V and J ends lost 0 bases and 4 bases, in that order; junction bases with no gene match: 4. CDR3 protein: CASSQDTGGVYGYTF. CDR3 bases: TGCGCCAGCAGCCAAGATACAGGGGGAGTCTATGGCTACACCTTC.

The genes are TRBV5-1 and TRBJ1-1, with D tentatively TRBD1 (6 bases). V was trimmed by 1 base and J by 3 bases, leaving 10 bases between them. Looked up from germline, CDR1 is SGHRS and CDR2 is YFSETQ. The CDR3 is 14 amino acids. DNA of the CDR3: TGCGCCAGCAGCTTGACAGGGCGGGACACTGAAGCTTTCTTT. The encoded protein is CASSLTGRDTEAFF.

This clone was observed a single time. This chain uses TRBV15 with TRBJ1-5; the match to TRBD1 covers 12 bases. Losses at the gene ends were 0 bases for V and 4 bases for J; bases not matched to a gene: 13. This CDR3 region has 20 residues. Germline loops: CDR1 LNHNV, CDR2 YYDKDF (reference sequence). The CDR3 is CATSRDLRGGDRGRNQPQHF. The CDR3 DNA reads TGTGCCACCAGCAGAGATCTGCGGGGGGGGGACAGGGGGCGAAATCAGCCCCAGCATTTT.

The chain carries TRBV30 and TRBJ2-2; 11 nucleotides agree with TRBD2. Germline V lookup: CDR1 GTSNPN, CDR2 SVGIG (reference sequence). The CDR3 sequence is 16 residues long. Germline trimming cut 6 bases from V and 5 bases from J; bases unmatched to any gene: 11. CDR3 region: CACTGTSGVLTGELFF. CDR3 DNA sequence: TGTGCCTGTACTGGGACTAGCGGCGTACTAACCGGGGAGCTGTTTTTT.

The count of this clone is one. The rearrangement joins TRBV7-8 to TRBJ2-7; the match to TRBD2 covers 10 bases. V shed 5 bases, J shed 3 bases, and the junction held 10 bases outside the gene matches. The CDR3 extends over 16 amino acids. The germline CDR1 and CDR2 sequences are SGHVS and FQNEAQ. CDR3 residues: CASSRTSGVPLYEQYF. The DNA for the CDR3 is TGTGCCAGCAGCCGGACTAGCGGCGTCCCCCTCTACGAGCAGTACTTC.

This clone was detected once. The V call is TRBV18, the J call TRBJ2-7; 8 nucleotides match TRBD1. V dropped 3 bases and J dropped 1; count of bases not matched to a gene: 5. The CDR3 has 15 amino acids. Germline V CDR1 and CDR2: KGHSH, LQKENI. CDR3 DNA sequence: TGTGCCAGCTCACCGGGACAGGCACAGTCCTACGAGCAGTACTTC. Its translation: CASSPGQAQSYEQYF.

The chain links TRBV19 to TRBJ1-2, with D tentatively TRBD1 (6 bases). V was clipped by 1 base and J by 6 bases, with 15 bases between them. CDR1 LNHDA and CDR2 SQIVND come from the germline V gene (reference sequence). The CDR3 loop spans 15 amino acids. The CDR3 loop reads CASSIVVSSGDGYTF. The CDR3 DNA sequence: TGTGCCAGTAGTATAGTAGTTTCGTCAGGGGATGGCTACACCTTC. The entire variable domain, with the rest obtained from reference TRBV19 and TRBJ1-2, is as follows: DGGITQSPKYLFRKEGQNVTLSCEQNLNHDAMYWYRQDPGQGLRLIYYSQIVNDFQKGDIAEGYSVSREKKESFPLTVTSAQKNPTAFYLCASSIVVSSGDGYTFGSGTRLTVV.

The CDR3 spells CAIRTGAEANEQFF. CDR3 nucleotides: TGTGCCATCAGGACAGGGGCTGAGGCCAATGAGCAGTTCTTC. The V gene is TRBV10-3, the J gene TRBJ2-1, with TRBD1 identical over 8 bases. With V trimmed by 6 bases and J by 6 bases, 7 bases remained unmatched. The CDR3 runs to 14 residues. The V gene's germline CDR1 is ENHRY and CDR2 SYGVKD.

DNA of the CDR3: TGTGCCAGCAGCTTAGGAGTGCAGCGGGACCAAGAGACCCAGTACTTC. Amino acids: CASSLGVQRDQETQYF. The chain has TRBV7-2 and TRBJ2-5; perhaps TRBD2 as D (6 bases). The CDR3 has 16 amino acids. Germline loops: CDR1 SGHTA, CDR2 FQGNSA. V was cut by 1 base and J by 0 bases, with 12 bases left in between.

The CDR3 coding sequence is TGCGCCAGCAGTGAGTCACGCAGGGGGCTGGGTCAGCCCCAGCATTTT. The encoded protein is CASSESRRGLGQPQHF. This rearrangement joins TRBV10-2 to TRBJ1-5; 8 bases fit TRBD1. V was clipped by 0 bases and J by 6 bases; unmatched bases: 7. The CDR3 runs 16 residues. Germline V lookup: CDR1 WSHSY, CDR2 SAAADI.

The chain uses TRBV3-1 (or the pseudogene TRBV3-2) and TRBJ1-1; TRBD1 might be the D (5 bases). Trimming left V 4 bases short and J 3 bases short, with 15 bases between. The CDR3 is made up of 15 amino acids. CDR1 and CDR2 (germline): LGHDT, YNNKEL (reference sequence). The CDR3 DNA sequence: TGTGCCAGCAGCCCTTCATCGACAGTTTACACTGAAGCTTTCTTT. Translated: CASSPSSTVYTEAFF.

The genes are TRBV4-1 and TRBJ1-2, with a tentative D call TRBD1 (5 bases). V lost 3 bases and J lost 8, with 16 bases in between. The CDR3 is 14 residues long. The germline CDR1 and CDR2 sequences are MGHRA and YSYEKL. The CDR3 spells CASSQHANGGGYTF. In DNA, the CDR3 is TGCGCCAGCAGCCAGCACGCTAACGGGGGGGGCTACACCTTC.

The gene calls are TRBV6-6 and TRBJ2-7; D uncertain. Trimming removed 5 bases at V and 4 bases at J, with 15 bases between. The CDR3 loop spans 14 amino acids. Germline-derived CDR1 and CDR2 are MNHNY and SVGAGI (reference sequence). CDR3 nucleotides: TGTGCCAGCAGTCCCACTGGATCGAGGTACGAGCAGTACTTC. Protein: CASSPTGSRYEQYF.

V and J are TRBV18 and TRBJ1-2; 8 bases are a match to TRBD1. V dropped 1 base and J dropped 2; count of bases not matched to a gene: 3. CDR1 and CDR2 from the germline V gene are KGHSH and LQKENI. This CDR3 has 15 residues. CDR3 bases: TGTGCCAGCTCACCACAGCAGGGGGCGAACTATGGCTACACCTTC. Its translation: CASSPQQGANYGYTF.